The 17 T cell receptor beta chains reported below all come from one sample, sequenced in a study of tumor-infiltrating lymphocytes in primary liver carcinoma. Germline DNA was also extracted, and blood RNA was taken from unsorted whole blood. Constant-region priming of about 520 ng total RNA yielded TCR beta cDNA. Construction of TCR beta libraries relied on three successive nested multiplex PCR rounds employing slightly modified ARM-PCR. A C-beta reverse primer was combined with TRBV1-TRBV30 forward primers in the first two PCR rounds, and each round had 10 cycles. Each CDR3 protein gets one entry after TCRdb re-called the multiplex PCR reads with MiXCR. The sample includes some 200,000 distinct CDR3 sequences, less than 75% of them seen just once. The sequencing input was peripheral blood. The origin of the receptors is a woman in her sixties with primary liver carcinoma and hepatitis B virus infection.

This clonotype was recorded many times. The rearrangement uses TRBV6-5 and TRBJ2-3; perhaps TRBD2 as D (6 bases). The germline V gene has CDR1 MNHEY and CDR2 SVGAGI. This CDR3 region has 15 residues. V shed 0 bases and J shed 1 base, with 8 bases lying between them. Here the CDR3 reads CASSYSPGGTDTQYF. CDR3 sequence (DNA): TGTGCCAGCAGTTACTCTCCGGGGGGCACAGATACGCAGTATTTT.

A remark on this clonotype: This clone may be a read error of a much larger clone one base away. The chain recombines TRBV12-5 with TRBJ1-1; D ambiguous. V was clipped by 7 bases and J by 1 base, with 16 bases between them. Germline CDR1 LGHNT, CDR2 FRNRAP. The CDR3 is 15 amino acids. The CDR3 region is CASALQPNTNTEAFF. The CDR3 nucleotides are TGTGCTAGTGCTTTACAGCCTAACACGAACACTGAAGCTTTCTTT.

V usage is TRBV9 and J usage is TRBJ1-1; D remains unclear. CDR1 SGDLS and CDR2 YYNGEE come from the germline V gene. Trimming left V 4 bases short and J 3 bases short, with 13 bases between. The length of the CDR3 is 14 residues. CDR3 protein: CASSRGLLDTEAFF. The DNA of the CDR3 is TGTGCCAGCAGCCGTGGACTACTGGACACTGAAGCTTTCTTT.

Concerning this clonotype itself: A clone one base away is much larger, so this may be a read error. CDR3 coding DNA: TGTGCCAGCAGTTTAGTAGGGATCGATCAGCCCCAGCATTTT. As protein: CASSLVGIDQPQHF. The chain couples TRBV12-3 or TRBV12-4 to TRBJ1-5; D gene uncertain. V lost 1 base and J lost 5, with 9 bases in between. The CDR3 consists of 14 residues.

A note on this clonotype: Germline and junction disagree at one end, which may indicate a read error. The V gene is TRBV5-1, the J gene TRBJ2-7, with 7 nucleotides matching TRBD2. Germline lookup yields CDR1 SGHRS and CDR2 YFSETQ. This CDR3 is built from 12 residues. The DNA of the CDR3 is TGCGCCAGTAAAGGAAGGGACTACAAGCAGTACTTC. Translated, it gives CASKGRDYKQYF.

Notes on this clonotype: This sequence may be a read error, since a much larger clone differs from it by one base. The chain links TRBV4-1 to TRBJ2-7, with 7 bases fitting TRBD2. CDR3 length: 17 amino acids. CDR1 MGHRA and CDR2 YSYEKL come from the germline V gene. The CDR3 here is CASSQGGGRGSRYERYF. In DNA form, the CDR3 reads TGCGCCAGCAGCCAAGGGGGGGGTCGCGGGAGTCGTTACGAGCGGTACTTC.

On this clonotype: The missing conserved phenylalanine or tryptophan at the end of this CDR3 makes a read error likely. V and J are TRBV11-2 and TRBJ1-1, with 7 bases aligning to TRBD1. In germline, CDR1 is SGHAT, CDR2 FQNNGV. The CDR3 has 14 residues. The V gene end was trimmed by 3 bases and the J gene end by 4 bases; junction bases not matched to a gene: 5. The CDR3 DNA reads TGTGCCAGCAGCTTGAGACAGGGAGGCACTGAAGCTTTCTTA. It specifies CASSLRQGGTEAFL.

On this clonotype itself: With a much larger clone just one base away, this may be a read error. The CDR3 is CVSSEVAGSSYEQYF. CDR3 DNA: TGTGTCAGCAGTGAAGTAGCAGGGAGCTCCTACGAGCAGTACTTC. V and J are TRBV6-1 and TRBJ2-7; D possibly matches TRBD1 or TRBD2 (5 bases each). The CDR3 spans 15 residues. CDR1 and CDR2 (germline): MNHNS, SASEGT.

V is TRBV28 and J is TRBJ2-3; 9 bases fit TRBD1. Germline values: CDR1 MDHEN, CDR2 SYDVKM. The CDR3 totals 11 residues. Trimming at V came to 8 bases and at J to 13 bases, leaving 7 bases not matched to a gene. The CDR3 region is CASADDRGEYF. The DNA of the CDR3 is TGTGCCAGCGCCGACGACAGGGGGGAGTATTTT.

Turning to this clonotype: At one end the junction does not follow the germline gene, possibly because of a read error. The chain uses TRBV28 and TRBJ2-3, with D possibly matching TRBD2 (5 bases). This CDR3 is built from 13 residues. The germline V gene has CDR1 MDHEN and CDR2 SYDVKM. The CDR3 nucleotides are TGTGCCTGCAGTCTCGGGATCACAGATACGCAGTATTTT. Amino acids: CACSLGITDTQYF.

Remarks on this clonotype: Given the absence of the conserved phenylalanine or tryptophan at the CDR3 end, a read error is likely. The chain employs TRBV11-2 and TRBJ1-1; D ambiguous. Germline V CDR1 and CDR2: SGHAT, FQNNGV. The CDR3 is made up of 13 amino acids. V was shortened by 9 bases and J by 6 bases, with 17 bases between the two germline ends. The DNA of the CDR3 is TGTGCCAGGAGCAGAGGTCGGCGGCCTGAAGCTTTCTAT. Translation: CARSRGRRPEAFY.

A remark on this clonotype: Since no conserved phenylalanine or tryptophan closes the CDR3, a read error is the likely cause. The chain joins TRBV10-2 to TRBJ2-6; 11 positions match TRBD2. The CDR3 has 18 amino acids. J gave up 2 bases and V 2 bases, and 5 bases lay outside the gene matches. Germline-derived CDR1 and CDR2 are WSHSY and SAAADI. As DNA, the CDR3 is TGCGCCAGCAGTGAGGGTAGCGGGAGGGCCACTGGGGCCAACGTCCTGACTTCC. It specifies CASSEGSGRATGANVLTS.

The chain carries TRBV7-3 and TRBJ1-3; perhaps TRBD1 as D (5 bases). Germline V lookup: CDR1 SGHTA, CDR2 FQGTGA. Trimming shortened V by 1 base and J by 1 base, and 11 bases separated the two germline ends. The CDR3 loop spans 16 amino acids. The CDR3 is CASSLNPQGSGNTIYF. The CDR3 DNA is TGTGCCAGCAGCTTAAACCCCCAGGGATCTGGAAACACCATATATTTT.

In DNA form, the CDR3 reads TGTGCCAGCAGGTCTTCTGAGGGTTCAGATACGCAGTATTTT. Translating gives CASRSSEGSDTQYF. This chain links TRBV2 with TRBJ2-3, with D possibly matching TRBD2 (5 bases). Germline V gene data show CDR1 as SNHLY and CDR2 as FYNNEI. This CDR3 contains 14 residues. Trimming removed 6 bases at V and 4 bases at J, with 14 bases between.

With respect to this clonotype: At one boundary the junction diverges from the germline segment, which might be a read error. The J gene is TRBJ1-1, the V gene TRBV11-2; D is perhaps TRBD1 (5 bases). The germline V gene encodes CDR1 SGHAT and CDR2 FQNNGV. There are 15 residues in the CDR3. In DNA form, the CDR3 reads TGTGCCAGCAGCTTAGGACGCGGGGACTACACTGAAGCCTTCTTT. Its protein is CASSLGRGDYTEAFF.

CDR3 DNA sequence: TGTGCCAGCAGCTATAGGATAGCCGACTATGGCTACACCTTC. Its translation: CASSYRIADYGYTF. This sequence joins TRBV11-2 and TRBJ1-2; D unclear. Trimming removed 4 bases from V and 3 bases from J, with 12 bases in between. CDR1 and CDR2 (germline): SGHAT, FQNNGV. This CDR3 has 14 residues.

With regard to this clonotype: A read error may explain this, as a much larger clone is one base away. This chain joins TRBV6-5 and TRBJ2-1; possible D gene TRBD2, 6 bases. The CDR3 covers 16 residues. V lost 7 bases to trimming and J lost 0 bases, with 16 bases between them. Germline loops: CDR1 MNHEY, CDR2 SVGAGI. This chain's CDR3 is CASNTRDSSSYNEQFF. DNA for the CDR3: TGTGCCAGCAATACACGGGACTCAAGCTCCTACAATGAGCAGTTCTTC.